A selection of T cell receptor beta chains follows, all from one sample in a study of T cell repertoires in cytomegalovirus infection. Each CDR3 protein is one row after TCRdb ran MiXCR on the reads. The sample consists of hundreds of thousands of distinct CDR3 sequences, roughly 17% of them appearing once. Sequencing used PBMCs. The origin of the receptors is a human donor in good health (CMV status not recorded). Some clones in this sample may be carry-over from other donors' samples. The CDR3 runs from the conserved cysteine through the conserved F or W. D genes are given only for firm matches. Clone size, where shown, is once, few, many, or a class for clones that have expanded.

size: many
D: TRBD2
V: TRBV4-2
J: TRBJ2-5
CDR3: CASSQGASGGLQETQYF
DNA: TGTGCCAGCAGCCAAGGAGCTAGCGGGGGGCTCCAAGAGACCCAGTACTTC

size: -
D: -
V: TRBV20-1
J: TRBJ2-5
CDR3: CSARHGRTQETQYF
DNA: TGCAGTGCTAGACACGGACGGACCCAAGAGACCCAGTACTTC

size: few
D: -
V: TRBV20-1
J: TRBJ1-2
CDR3: CSAREGSNDYGYTF
DNA: TGCAGTGCTAGAGAGGGCAGCAATGACTATGGCTACACCTTC

size: -
D: TRBD1
V: TRBV12-3/TRBV12-4
J: TRBJ2-5
CDR3: CASSIGQGRETQYF
DNA: TGTGCCAGCAGCATCGGACAGGGCAGGGAGACCCAGTACTTC

size: many
D: TRBD1
V: TRBV7-2
J: TRBJ1-2
CDR3: CASSRDRGQSYGYTF
DNA: TGTGCCAGCAGCCGAGACAGGGGGCAAAGCTATGGCTACACCTTC

size: -
D: -
V: TRBV20-1
J: TRBJ2-3
CDR3: CSAPPSGTDTQYF
DNA: TGCAGTGCTCCCCCTTCTGGCACAGATACGCAGTATTTT

size: -
D: TRBD2
V: TRBV20-1
J: TRBJ2-2
CDR3: CSAAGLAGENTGELFF
DNA: TGCAGTGCAGCCGGACTAGCGGGGGAGAACACCGGGGAGCTGTTTTTT

size: few
D: -
V: TRBV12-3/TRBV12-4
J: TRBJ1-5
CDR3: CASSFLNRVGQHF
DNA: TGTGCCAGCAGTTTCCTTAACAGGGTTGGCCAGCATTTT

size: -
D: -
V: TRBV20-1
J: TRBJ1-1
CDR3: CSASRRGPHTEAFF
DNA: TGCAGTGCTAGTAGGAGGGGCCCGCACACTGAAGCTTTCTTT

size: few
D: -
V: TRBV28
J: TRBJ1-2
CDR3: CASSLLVRGGYGYTF
DNA: TGTGCCAGCAGTTTATTGGTCAGGGGTGGATATGGCTACACCTTC

size: many
D: -
V: TRBV19
J: TRBJ2-7
CDR3: CASRGWQAADEQYF
DNA: TGTGCCAGTAGGGGGTGGCAGGCGGCTGACGAGCAGTACTTC

size: -
D: -
V: TRBV6-1
J: TRBJ2-5
CDR3: CASSGLWGSETQYF
DNA: TGTGCCAGCAGTGGCCTTTGGGGGAGTGAGACCCAGTACTTC

size: -
D: -
V: TRBV2
J: TRBJ1-3
CDR3: CASSADVVGNTIYF
DNA: TGTGCCAGCAGCGCGGACGTGGTTGGAAACACCATATATTTT

size: few
D: -
V: TRBV20-1
J: TRBJ2-3
CDR3: CSARQWNPMSDTQYF
DNA: TGCAGTGCTAGGCAGTGGAACCCAATGTCGGATACGCAGTATTTT

size: -
D: TRBD2
V: TRBV10-3
J: TRBJ2-2
CDR3: CAISAWASGRVGTGELFF
DNA: TGTGCCATCAGCGCCTGGGCTAGCGGGAGAGTCGGGACCGGGGAGCTGTTTTTT

size: many
D: -
V: TRBV6-5
J: TRBJ2-2
CDR3: CACRPQDTGELFF
DNA: TGTGCCTGCCGACCGCAGGACACCGGGGAGCTGTTTTTT

size: few
D: TRBD2
V: TRBV13
J: TRBJ2-3
CDR3: CASSLRLAVTDTQYF
DNA: TGTGCCAGCAGCTTACGGCTAGCGGTCACAGATACGCAGTATTTT

size: -
D: -
V: TRBV20-1
J: TRBJ1-5
CDR3: CSASPREGQPQHF
DNA: TGCAGTGCTAGTCCCAGGGAGGGACAGCCCCAGCATTTT

size: many
D: -
V: TRBV7-2
J: TRBJ2-3
CDR3: CASSSTRGPGDTQYF
DNA: TGTGCCAGCAGCTCTACCCGGGGCCCAGGGGATACGCAGTATTTT

size: -
D: -
V: TRBV6-1
J: TRBJ2-2
CDR3: CASILGGVTGELFF
DNA: TGTGCCAGCATTCTCGGCGGGGTAACCGGGGAGCTGTTTTTT

size: many
D: TRBD2
V: TRBV27
J: TRBJ2-2
CDR3: CASSIRSGATGELFF
DNA: TGTGCCAGCAGTATACGAAGCGGGGCCACCGGGGAGCTGTTTTTT

size: few
D: -
V: TRBV28
J: TRBJ2-3
CDR3: CASRLDGPTDTQYF
DNA: TGTGCCAGCAGATTGGACGGGCCCACAGATACGCAGTATTTT

size: few
D: -
V: TRBV2
J: TRBJ1-2
CDR3: CASSVTDKYGYTF
DNA: TGTGCCAGCAGTGTCACCGATAAATATGGCTACACCTTC

size: -
D: TRBD1
V: TRBV20-1
J: TRBJ1-1
CDR3: CSAPKTGPTEAFF
DNA: TGCAGTGCTCCTAAGACAGGGCCGACTGAAGCTTTCTTT

size: many
D: -
V: TRBV7-7
J: TRBJ2-1
CDR3: CASSLVRRQGWNEQFF
DNA: TGTGCTAGCAGCTTAGTACGTCGGCAGGGTTGGAATGAGCAGTTCTTC

size: many
D: -
V: TRBV7-9
J: TRBJ1-6
CDR3: CASRDTGYYSPLHF
DNA: TGTGCCAGCAGGGACACAGGGTACTATTCACCCCTCCACTTT

size: many
D: TRBD1
V: TRBV28
J: TRBJ2-2
CDR3: CARVIGQGQNTGELFF
DNA: TGTGCCAGGGTAATAGGACAGGGGCAGAACACCGGGGAGCTGTTTTTT

size: many
D: -
V: TRBV7-8
J: TRBJ1-3
CDR3: CASSLGAPGNTIYF
DNA: TGTGCCAGCAGCCTCGGGGCCCCTGGAAACACCATATATTTT

size: many
D: TRBD2
V: TRBV4-2
J: TRBJ2-3
CDR3: CASSQVGLAGARDTQYF
DNA: TGTGCCAGCAGCCAAGTGGGACTAGCGGGAGCTAGGGATACGCAGTATTTT

size: -
D: TRBD1
V: TRBV20-1
J: TRBJ2-2
CDR3: CSARFGLGQGAPGELFF
DNA: TGCAGTGCTAGATTCGGCCTCGGGCAGGGGGCGCCCGGGGAGCTGTTTTTT

size: many
D: -
V: TRBV7-6
J: TRBJ2-5
CDR3: CASSQDRRGGETQYF
DNA: TGTGCCAGCAGCCAAGACAGGCGGGGAGGAGAGACCCAGTACTTC

size: many
D: TRBD1
V: TRBV11-2
J: TRBJ2-5
CDR3: CASSLEPTGPGGQETQYF
DNA: TGTGCCAGCAGCTTAGAACCGACGGGACCAGGGGGCCAAGAGACCCAGTACTTC

size: many
D: -
V: TRBV24-1
J: TRBJ2-2
CDR3: CATSDTTGSNTGELFF
DNA: TGTGCCACCAGTGACACGACAGGAAGCAACACCGGGGAGCTGTTTTTT

size: -
D: TRBD2
V: TRBV28
J: TRBJ2-2
CDR3: CASSLFLSGGYTGELFF
DNA: TGTGCCAGCAGTTTGTTTCTTAGCGGGGGATACACCGGGGAGCTGTTTTTT

size: many
D: -
V: TRBV6-1
J: TRBJ2-7
CDR3: CASSVGGDSYEQYF
DNA: TGTGCCAGCAGTGTAGGAGGGGACTCCTACGAGCAGTACTTC

size: many
D: TRBD1
V: TRBV7-2
J: TRBJ2-7
CDR3: CASSSGDRVVYEQYF
DNA: TGTGCCAGCAGCTCCGGGGACAGGGTGGTGTACGAGCAGTACTTC

size: -
D: -
V: TRBV15
J: TRBJ2-1
CDR3: CATSRGKLGGPYNEQFF
DNA: TGTGCCACCAGCAGAGGGAAGTTAGGGGGGCCCTACAATGAGCAGTTCTTC

size: few
D: TRBD1
V: TRBV5-1
J: TRBJ1-1
CDR3: CASSWGQGTNTEAFF
DNA: TGCGCCAGCAGCTGGGGACAGGGGACGAACACTGAAGCTTTCTTT

size: many
D: -
V: TRBV4-3
J: TRBJ2-3
CDR3: CASSLLGFTDTQYF
DNA: TGCGCCAGCAGCCTACTCGGATTCACAGATACGCAGTATTTT